The clone carrying this T cell receptor (beta chain) was counted ten times or more. This specimen comes from a study of T-cell reconstitution after alpha-beta-depleted transplantation in children. Looked up from germline, CDR1 is SQVTM and CDR2 is ANQGSEA. V lost 4 bases to trimming and J lost 5 bases, with 5 bases between them. The CDR3 consists of 10 residues. Library preparation (for TCRbeta) was performed with unique molecular identifiers. TCRdb called the PCR reads again in MiXCR, with one record for every CDR3 protein. The sample lists hundreds of thousands of distinct CDR3 sequences, 15% to 20% occurring once.

This sequence was found in a human donor who donated a stem cell graft to a child with acute lymphoblastic leukemia. The chain joins TRBV29-1 to TRBJ2-5; D remains ambiguous. The material was PBMCs from the stem cell graft donor, obtained from the stem cell graft. The CDR3 region has the DNA TGCAGCGTTGCCCGTGAGACCCAGTACTTC. Its translation: CSVARETQYF.